This is a list of T cell receptor beta chains from one sample in a study of spatial heterogeneity in lung cancer. TCRdb recomputed calls from the 5' RACE reads with MiXCR, one row per CDR3 protein. The sample has about 22,000 distinct CDR3 sequences, over 2.5% seen once. Source: lung tumor tissue, taken at surgery. The receptors shown here come from a male donor with early-stage non-small cell lung cancer. Both conserved end residues are part of each CDR3. Each record gives: V gene, J gene, clone size, D gene, CDR3 DNA, CDR3 protein. A D gene is named only where the DNA matches it firmly. Size is omitted from some rows. Given values are once, few, many or a class for expanded clones.

TRBV7-7	TRBJ2-2	many	TRBD2	TGTGCTAGCAGCTTACTAGCGGGCGGAACCGGGGAGCTGTTTTTT	CASSLLAGGTGELFF
TRBV12-3/TRBV12-4	TRBJ2-7	many	NA	TGTGCCAGCAGTTTGCTAGCGACCGAGCAGTACTTC	CASSLLATEQYF
TRBV5-1	TRBJ2-3	many	TRBD2	TGCGCCAGCAGCATCGGGACTAGCGGTCTGAGCACAGATACGCAGTATTTT	CASSIGTSGLSTDTQYF
TRBV12-3/TRBV12-4	TRBJ2-7	large	NA	TGTGCCAGCAGTCGTGACTACGAGCAGTACTTC	CASSRDYEQYF
TRBV20-1	TRBJ1-5	large	NA	TGCAGTGCTAGAGTTCAGGGCGATCAGCCCCAGCATTTT	CSARVQGDQPQHF
TRBV29-1	TRBJ1-3	many	NA	TGCAGCGTACCCCAGGAGAGCTCTGGAAACACCATATATTTT	CSVPQESSGNTIYF
TRBV14	TRBJ2-3	NA	NA	TGTGCCAGCAGCCAAGCTAGGTGGGGAACTAGCACAGATACGCAGTATTTT	CASSQARWGTSTDTQYF
TRBV28	TRBJ1-4	many	TRBD1	TGTGCCAGCAGAGGGGACAGTCATGAAAAACTGTTTTTT	CASRGDSHEKLFF
TRBV7-6	TRBJ1-1	many	NA	TGTGCCAGCAGCTTAGCAAGGAACACTGAAGCTTTCTTT	CASSLARNTEAFF
TRBV30	TRBJ2-3	many	TRBD2	TGTGCCTGGAGTGGTAGCGGGAGATCGCGGGATACGCAGTATTTT	CAWSGSGRSRDTQYF
TRBV11-3	TRBJ2-3	many	TRBD2	TGTGCCAGCAGCGAGAGGCTAGCGGGAGGGCAGGATACGCAGTATTTT	CASSERLAGGQDTQYF
TRBV5-4	TRBJ2-1	many	NA	TGTGCCAGCAGCGGGCTAGAGGATGAGCAGTTCTTC	CASSGLEDEQFF
TRBV12-3/TRBV12-4	TRBJ1-2	many	NA	TGTGCCAGCAGTTTTGGGGCAGATGGCTACACCTTC	CASSFGADGYTF
TRBV4-2	TRBJ1-5	few	NA	TGTGCCAGCAGCCACGGCAATCAGCCCCAGCATTTT	CASSHGNQPQHF
TRBV18	TRBJ2-7	many	NA	TGTGCCAGCTCACCCGCCGGGTCCTACGAGCAGTACTTC	CASSPAGSYEQYF
TRBV19	TRBJ2-1	many	NA	TGTGCCAGTACTCCCACCCCAGGGTTTCTTTACAATGAGCAGTTCTTC	CASTPTPGFLYNEQFF
TRBV5-1	TRBJ2-7	many	NA	TGCGCCAGCAGCTTTGGATCCGACAGCTGGGCCTCCTACGAGCAGTACTTC	CASSFGSDSWASYEQYF
TRBV15	TRBJ1-1	many	NA	TGTGCCACCAGCAGAGATCAGGGCAGGGTGAACACTGAAGCTTTCTTT	CATSRDQGRVNTEAFF